Listed below are T cell receptor beta chains from one sample, sequenced in a study of T cell repertoires in ileal Crohn's disease. Profiling relied on immunoSEQ multiplex PCR, and the TCRdb table lists in-frame clones only, not all of them. The profile shows roughly 29,000 clones, about four fifths of them singletons. The sample was ileal tissue. The receptors originated from an adult with Crohn's disease. CDR3s include the opening cysteine and the closing phenylalanine or tryptophan. The D gene is left open where the match is weak. Rows may omit the clone size; those that give it use once, few, many or a size class.

clone size	V gene	J gene	D gene	CDR3 length	CDR3 DNA	CDR3 protein
-	TRBV6-1	TRBJ2-5	-	14	TGTGCCAGCACCCGGGACAATGCCCAAGAGACCCAGTACTTC	CASTRDNAQETQYF
-	TRBV5-6	TRBJ2-2	-	18	TGTGCCAGCAGCTTGGTCCTATTAGGGGGGGGCAACACCGGGGAGCTGTTTTTT	CASSLVLLGGGNTGELFF
-	TRBV18	TRBJ2-2	-	15	TGTGCCAGCTCACCATACACCTCGAACACCGGGGAGCTGTTTTTT	CASSPYTSNTGELFF
-	TRBV5-1	TRBJ2-1	TRBD2	16	TGCGCCAGCAGCTTGGCCGGGGGGGCCGGCTACAATGAGCAGTTCTTC	CASSLAGGAGYNEQFF
-	TRBV7-2	TRBJ2-7	TRBD2	15	TGTGCCAGCAGCGTAACCGGGACTAGCAGCTACGAGCAGTACTTC	CASSVTGTSSYEQYF
few	TRBV15	TRBJ2-2	-	16	TGTGCCACCAGCAGAGGGCAGAGACTTAACACCGGGGAGCTGTTTTTT	CATSRGQRLNTGELFF
-	TRBV6-5	TRBJ1-6	TRBD1	16	TGTGCCAGCAGTTGGGACACCGGGACAGCCAATTCACCCCTCCACTTT	CASSWDTGTANSPLHF
-	TRBV19	TRBJ1-4	TRBD1	15	TGTGCCAGTAGTCCACGACAGGGTAGGAATGAAAAACTGTTTTTT	CASSPRQGRNEKLFF
-	TRBV11-2	TRBJ1-2	TRBD1	16	TGTGCCAGCAGCTTATATGGACAGGGTATATCGAGTGGCTACACCTTC	CASSLYGQGISSGYTF
-	TRBV5-1	TRBJ2-3	TRBD2	15	TGCGCCAGCAGCATCGTAGCGGGGAGCACAGATACGCAGTATTTT	CASSIVAGSTDTQYF
-	TRBV29-1	TRBJ1-1	TRBD1	14	TGCAGCGTCCGTAGGACAGGGGTGAACACTGAAGCTTTCTTT	CSVRRTGVNTEAFF
-	TRBV7-2	TRBJ1-1	-	11	TGTGCCAGCAGCTTATCTTCTGAAGCTTTCTTT	CASSLSSEAFF
few	TRBV19	TRBJ2-7	TRBD2	16	TGTGCCAGTAGTAGACTTGGGACTAGCGGGACCTACGAGCAGTACTTC	CASSRLGTSGTYEQYF
once	TRBV30	TRBJ2-3	TRBD1	15	TGTGCCTGGACCACTGGACAGGGAAGCGCAGATACGCAGTATTTT	CAWTTGQGSADTQYF
once	TRBV11-2	TRBJ2-7	-	12	TGTGCCAGCAGCCCAGGCCGGTACGAGCAGTACTTC	CASSPGRYEQYF
-	TRBV30	TRBJ1-2	TRBD1	14	TGTGCCTGGTACCGGGACAGGGCTCTGAAGGGCTACACCTTC	CAWYRDRALKGYTF
-	TRBV19	TRBJ1-2	-	14	TGTGCCAGTAGTACCGCAGGGCTTAACTATGGCTACACCTTC	CASSTAGLNYGYTF
-	TRBV2	TRBJ2-3	-	14	TGTGCCAGCAGTGAAGAAGCCCGCACAGATACGCAGTATTTT	CASSEEARTDTQYF
-	TRBV6-1	TRBJ2-7	TRBD2	15	TGTGCCAGCAGAGAGACTAGCGGGGCCTCCTACGAGCAGTACTTC	CASRETSGASYEQYF
-	TRBV15	TRBJ1-3	TRBD1	14	TGTGCCACCAGCTCAGGGGGGACTGGAAACACCATATATTTT	CATSSGGTGNTIYF
few	TRBV29-1	TRBJ1-3	-	11	TGCAGCGCCAAACGTCGGAACACCATATATTTT	CSAKRRNTIYF
-	TRBV6-6	TRBJ2-7	-	16	TGTGCCAGCAGTTACCCTTCCCGTAGCGTTGCCTACGAGCAGTACTTC	CASSYPSRSVAYEQYF
-	TRBV7-6	TRBJ2-2	-	16	TGTGCCAGCAGCTTAGAAGCAGGGGATGACACCGGGGAGCTGTTTTTT	CASSLEAGDDTGELFF
-	TRBV5-4	TRBJ2-1	-	13	TGTGCCAGCAGCCCTCGCGCCGGGAATGAGCAGTTCTTC	CASSPRAGNEQFF